This T cell receptor (beta chain) was obtained from a study of blood T cell repertoires in COVID-19. Looking at the study overall: Collection of acute and convalescent COVID-19 samples took place in the United States, Italy and Spain.

Losses at the gene ends were 2 bases for V and 1 base for J; bases not matched to a gene: 8. The CDR3 contains 18 residues. Per the germline V gene, CDR1 is MNHEY and CDR2 is SMNVEV (reference sequence). TCRdb keeps only in-frame clones here, not all; method: immunoSEQ multiplex PCR. The data hold some 170,000 clones, with approximately 88% observed a single time. This clone is a singleton in its sample. The chain couples TRBV27 to TRBJ1-5; 10 bases align to TRBD1. Sequences were obtained from peripheral blood. This clonotype originated in an elderly woman with active or convalescent COVID-19. CDR3 residues: CASSLRSGTGVSNQPQHF. The CDR3 DNA is TGTGCCAGCAGTTTAAGGTCGGGGACAGGGGTGAGCAATCAGCCCCAGCATTTT.